Shown below are 28 T cell receptor beta chains from a single sample sequenced in a study of T cells expressing NK-cell markers (dated by TCRdb to 2020 to 2022). Library method: 5' RACE. Sequencing was carried out with an Illumina HiSeq 2000. TCRdb reprocessed the reads and assigns one entry to each CDR3 protein sequence, leaving out DNA. The table of this sample itemizes 200,000 to 300,000 distinct CDR3 sequences. Jointly, the top ten make up approximately 0.42% of the sample. Sequencing was performed on blood T cells: a sorted CD56 or NKG2C T cell subset, CD4+ or CD8+ T cells, or bulk PBMC T cells (not recorded which). These receptors all stem from a young man in good health. Donor details come from another sample of the same person, matched by shared clones.

V is TRBV5-1 and J is TRBJ2-1; without DNA, the TCRdb call of TRBD1 cannot be checked. This CDR3 comprises 16 residues. In germline, CDR1 is SGHRS, CDR2 YFSETQ. The CDR3 protein is CASSLEADRKGNEQFF.

The chain is built from TRBV9 and TRBJ2-1; TCRdb names TRBD2, which stays unverified in the absence of DNA. CDR1 and CDR2 from the germline V gene are SGDLS and YYNGEE. This CDR3 spans 13 amino acids. This CDR3 is CASSGTSGLVQFF.

The rearrangement links TRBV19 to TRBJ1-1; checking the TCRdb D call of TRBD1 is not possible without DNA. This CDR3 comprises 13 residues. Germline V gene lookup returns CDR1 LNHDA and CDR2 SQIVND (reference sequence). The CDR3 loop reads CASSPTGRAEAFF.

The gene calls are TRBV12-3 or TRBV12-4 and TRBJ2-7. The CDR3 covers 13 residues. CDR3: CASRDTTSYEQYF.

The chain joins TRBV12-3 or TRBV12-4 to TRBJ1-1; the TRBD1 assignment by TCRdb is unverifiable without DNA. The CDR3 extends over 15 amino acids. The chain's CDR3 is CASNARRGANTEAFF.

This sequence joins TRBV7-2 and TRBJ2-1; TCRdb's assignment of TRBD2 cannot be checked, as there is no DNA. Germline loops: CDR1 SGHTA, CDR2 FQGNSA. The CDR3 contains 15 residues. The CDR3: CASSLALLAGVEQFF.

This chain links TRBV11-2 with TRBJ2-5; the TCRdb D gene call, TRBD2, has no DNA to confirm it. Germline V gene sequence: CDR1 SGHAT, CDR2 FQNNGV. The CDR3 has 16 residues. The CDR3 reads CASSLDPAGGRETQYF.

J is TRBJ1-1 and V is TRBV12-3 or TRBV12-4; there is no DNA to check the TCRdb D call of TRBD1. The CDR3 is 11 residues long. CDR3 sequence reads: CASREGAEAFF.

This rearrangement joins TRBV2 to TRBJ2-1. Germline V gene sequence: CDR1 SNHLY, CDR2 FYNNEI. This CDR3 comprises 15 residues. CDR3 protein: CASSVDKSSYNEQFF.

This chain links TRBV9 with TRBJ2-7; TCRdb gives TRBD2 as the D gene, but with no DNA this cannot be confirmed. Germline CDR1 SGDLS, CDR2 YYNGEE. This CDR3 has 13 amino acids. The CDR3 loop reads CASSGASLTEQYF. Full variable domain (outside the CDR3, taken from reference TRBV9 and TRBJ2-7): DSGVTQTPKHLITATGQRVTLRCSPRSGDLSVYWYQQSLDQGLQFLIQYYNGEERAKGNILERFSAQQFPDLHSELNLSSLELGDSALYFCASSGASLTEQYFGPGTRLTVT.

The chain employs TRBV6-1 and TRBJ2-1. The CDR3 covers 11 residues. Germline V gives CDR1 MNHNS, CDR2 SASEGT. CDR3 sequence reads: CATQDYNEQFF.

The chain uses TRBV12-3 or TRBV12-4 and TRBJ2-1; TCRdb reports TRBD2, a call that lacks DNA to check it against. CDR3 length: 13 residues. CDR3: CASSFLARDEQFF.

The chain is built from TRBV18 and TRBJ2-5; TCRdb returns TRBD1, unconfirmable since there is no DNA. Germline loops: CDR1 KGHSH, CDR2 LQKENI. The CDR3 contains 19 residues. This CDR3 reads CASSPLAQGTGQGRETQYF.

J is TRBJ2-7 and V is TRBV18; TCRdb's assignment of TRBD2 cannot be checked, as there is no DNA. The CDR3 totals 12 residues. Germline V CDR1 and CDR2: KGHSH, LQKENI. The CDR3 sequence is CASSLEGPVQYF.

V is TRBV12-3 or TRBV12-4 and J is TRBJ2-3. CDR3 length equals 15 residues. The CDR3 loop reads CASSRSKASTDTQYF.

The CDR3 sequence is CASKGRRDEQYF. The chain recombines TRBV5-6 with TRBJ2-7; without DNA, the TCRdb call of TRBD2 cannot be checked. The CDR3 loop spans 12 amino acids. Germline values: CDR1 SGHDT, CDR2 YYEEEE. The full variable domain, in which reference TRBV5-6 and TRBJ2-7 provide the parts outside the CDR3, is DAGVTQSPTHLIKTRGQQVTLRCSPKSGHDTVSWYQQALGQGPQFIFQYYEEEERQRGNFPDRFSGHQFPNYSSELNVNALLLGDSALYLCASKGRRDEQYFGPGTRLTVT.

J is TRBJ2-5 and V is TRBV7-9; checking the TCRdb D call of TRBD2 is not possible without DNA. Germline CDR1 SEHNR, CDR2 FQNEAQ (reference sequence). The CDR3 runs to 17 residues. CDR3: CASSFTPGLAGKETQYF.

The chain employs TRBV20-1 and TRBJ2-3; TCRdb proposes TRBD2, but this gene call is untestable without DNA. Germline values: CDR1 DFQATT, CDR2 SNEGSKA (reference sequence). CDR3 length equals 15 residues. CDR3 region: CSASPGTFSTDTQYF.

The genes are TRBV18 and TRBJ2-3; checking the TCRdb D call of TRBD2 is not possible without DNA. CDR1 and CDR2 from the germline V gene are KGHSH and LQKENI. The CDR3 spans 15 residues. The CDR3 protein is CASSPGTSVPDTQYF.

The CDR3 protein is CASSQVGTAAHTIYF. The gene calls are TRBV3-1 and TRBJ1-3; TCRdb indicates TRBD1, and absent DNA this call remains unverified. This CDR3 is built from 15 residues. Germline assignment: CDR1 LGHDT and CDR2 YNNKEL (reference sequence). Supplemented by reference TRBV3-1 and TRBJ1-3, the full variable domain reads DTAVSQTPKYLVTQMGNDKSIKCEQNLGHDTMYWYKQDSKKFLKIMFSYNNKELIINETVPNRFSPKSPDKAHLNLHINSLELGDSAVYFCASSQVGTAAHTIYFGEGSWLTVV.

The chain employs TRBV11-2 and TRBJ1-1. In germline, CDR1 is SGHAT, CDR2 FQNNGV. This CDR3 has 13 residues. The chain's CDR3 is CASSQDTNTEAFF.

V usage is TRBV20-1 and J usage is TRBJ1-2; absent DNA, TCRdb's TRBD1 call cannot be checked. The CDR3 is 13 amino acids. Germline CDR1 reads DFQATT; CDR2 reads SNEGSKA (reference sequence). CDR3 in amino acids: CSATTGGNYGYTF.

This CDR3 is CASSLRQGAVNIQYF. The chain is built from TRBV7-2 and TRBJ2-4; TCRdb's D call, TRBD1, is unchecked because there is no DNA. The CDR3 covers 15 residues. The germline V gene has CDR1 SGHTA and CDR2 FQGNSA.

This chain connects TRBV10-3 to TRBJ2-7; the TCRdb D gene call, TRBD2, has no DNA to confirm it. Germline CDR1 and CDR2: ENHRY and SYGVKD. The CDR3 runs 14 residues. CDR3 residues: CAISESGTSKVQYF.

The chain uses TRBV20-1 and TRBJ2-3; checking the TCRdb D call of TRBD2 is not possible without DNA. This CDR3 has 15 residues. Germline CDR1 reads DFQATT; CDR2 reads SNEGSKA (reference sequence). The CDR3: CSAPPGLAGGDTQYF.

The chain carries TRBV4-2 and TRBJ2-3; TCRdb gives TRBD2 as the D gene, but with no DNA this cannot be confirmed. This CDR3 has 17 residues. The V gene's germline CDR1 is LGHNA and CDR2 YNFKEQ. The CDR3 reads CASSQDTGTSGRYTQYF.

This sequence joins TRBV12-3 or TRBV12-4 and TRBJ1-2; TCRdb reports TRBD1, a call that lacks DNA to check it against. The CDR3 has 13 amino acids. CDR3: CASSEQEIYGYTF.

The chain carries TRBV25-1 and TRBJ2-5; TCRdb picks TRBD1, but there is no DNA to check that call. There are 14 residues in the CDR3. CDR1 MGHDK and CDR2 SYGVNS come from the germline V gene. CDR3 loop: CASSEGGNQETQYF.